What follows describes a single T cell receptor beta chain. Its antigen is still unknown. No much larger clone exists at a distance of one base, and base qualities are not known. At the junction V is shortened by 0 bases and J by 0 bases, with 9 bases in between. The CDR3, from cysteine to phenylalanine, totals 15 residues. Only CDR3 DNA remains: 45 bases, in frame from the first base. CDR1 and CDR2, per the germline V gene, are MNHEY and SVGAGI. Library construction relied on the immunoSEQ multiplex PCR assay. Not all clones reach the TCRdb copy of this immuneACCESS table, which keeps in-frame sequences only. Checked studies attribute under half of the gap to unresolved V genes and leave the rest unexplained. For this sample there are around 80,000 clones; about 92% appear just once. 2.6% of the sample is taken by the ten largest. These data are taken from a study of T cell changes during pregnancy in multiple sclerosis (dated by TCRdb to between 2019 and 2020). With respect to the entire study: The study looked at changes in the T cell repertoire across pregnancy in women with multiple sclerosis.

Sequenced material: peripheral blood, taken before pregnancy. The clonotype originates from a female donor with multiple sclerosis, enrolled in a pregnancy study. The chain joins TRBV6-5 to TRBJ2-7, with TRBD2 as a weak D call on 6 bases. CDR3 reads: CASSYSRDSSYEQYF. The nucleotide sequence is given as TGTGCCAGCAGTTACTCGCGGGATAGCTCCTACGAGCAGTACTTC.